What follows are 12 T cell receptor beta chains derived from one specimen sequenced in a study of a mutant IDH1 vaccine in newly diagnosed glioma. Sample time point: week 35, safety follow-up. Vaccinated patients received 300 ug of mutant IDH1 20-mer peptide per dose, with topical imiquimod. This table comes from immunoSEQ multiplex PCR, and its TCRdb copy is limited to in-frame clones, with some not included. The data contain more than 35,000 clones, about four fifths of them singletons. For these TCRs, the target antigens are not known. The sequenced sample was PBMCs, obtained from a glioma patient whose treatment included an IDH1 peptide vaccine. These receptors all stem from a woman in her 40s with glioma. Some clones in this sample may be carry-over from other donors' samples.

This chain links TRBV9 with TRBJ1-4; D unclear. V lost 5 bases to trimming and J lost 3 bases, with 11 bases between them. The CDR3 runs to 14 residues. CDR1 is SGDLS, CDR2 YYNGEE, per germline. This CDR3 is CASSLTSSNEKLFF. The CDR3 nucleotides are TGTGCCAGCAGTCTGACATCCTCTAATGAAAAACTGTTTTTT.

V usage is TRBV11-2 and J usage is TRBJ2-1; D call uncertain. CDR1 and CDR2 from the germline V gene are SGHAT and FQNNGV. Between the trimmed V and J ends, which lost 4 bases and 9 bases, there was a span of 10 bases. The CDR3 length is 12 residues. CDR3 loop: CASSSPAREQFF. The CDR3 coding sequence is TGTGCCAGCAGCTCCCCTGCCCGTGAGCAGTTCTTC.

The rearrangement uses TRBV19 and TRBJ2-2, with a weak D call TRBD1 (8 bases). The CDR3 has 16 residues. The germline V and J ends were trimmed by 5 bases and 7 bases, with 20 bases remaining between them. From germline, CDR1 is LNHDA and CDR2 SQIVND (reference sequence). This CDR3 is CASSLPRQGRGGELFF. The DNA of the CDR3 is TGTGCCAGTAGTCTTCCGAGACAGGGGAGGGGCGGGGAGCTGTTTTTT.

This rearrangement joins TRBV5-6 to TRBJ1-5; no firm D call. V lost 0 bases and J lost 7, with 8 bases in between. The CDR3 covers 13 residues. Per germline, CDR1 SGHDT and CDR2 YYEEEE. CDR3 coding DNA: TGTGCCAGCAGCTTGGTTCAGGCCCAGCCCCAGCATTTT. Residues: CASSLVQAQPQHF.

V usage is TRBV7-6 and J usage is TRBJ1-5; D call uncertain. CDR3 size: 14 residues. V was trimmed by 2 bases and J by 3 bases, leaving 8 bases between them. Per germline, CDR1 SGHVS and CDR2 FNYEAQ. CDR3 sequence: CASSLRASNQPQHF. The CDR3, as DNA: TGTGCCAGCAGCTTAAGGGCCTCCAATCAGCCCCAGCATTTT.

This chain joins TRBV28 and TRBJ1-1; D call uncertain. The CDR3 runs 11 residues. Germline CDR1 reads MDHEN; CDR2 reads SYDVKM. V was cut by 7 bases and J by 7 bases, with 10 bases left in between. The CDR3 protein is CASIRDIEAFF. The CDR3, as DNA: TGTGCCAGCATCAGAGATATTGAAGCTTTCTTT.

This chain uses TRBV4-2 with TRBJ1-5; TRBD1 might be the D (6 bases). This CDR3 has 13 residues. The germline CDR1 and CDR2 sequences are LGHNA and YNFKEQ. Between the trimmed V and J ends, which lost 3 bases and 6 bases, there was a span of 9 bases. CDR3 in DNA: TGTGCCAGCAGCCAGGGGGCAGTTCAGCCCCAGCATTTT. This codes for CASSQGAVQPQHF.

The rearrangement joins TRBV25-1 to TRBJ1-4; TRBD1 matches at 10 bases. The CDR3 extends over 16 amino acids. V gave up 3 bases and J gave up 8 bases; unmatched junction bases: 9. Germline assignment: CDR1 MGHDK and CDR2 SYGVNS. CDR3 sequence reads: CASSEAEGQGREKLFF. As DNA, the CDR3 is TGTGCCAGCAGTGAGGCCGAGGGACAGGGGAGGGAAAAACTGTTTTTT.

The chain joins TRBV10-3 to TRBJ1-1; D call uncertain. CDR1 ENHRY and CDR2 SYGVKD come from the germline V gene. The CDR3 runs to 13 residues. V was trimmed by 4 bases and J by 4 bases, leaving 10 bases between them. The chain's CDR3 is CAISATPGTEAFF. The DNA for the CDR3 is TGTGCCATCAGTGCGACGCCGGGCACTGAAGCTTTCTTT.

The chain uses TRBV6-6 and TRBJ2-2; TRBD2 might be the D (5 bases). This CDR3 has 14 amino acids. V gave up 10 bases and J gave up 6 bases, with 18 bases separating them. Germline CDR1 is MNHNY and CDR2 is SVGAGI (reference sequence). The CDR3 bases are TGTGCCACCATGGGGTCTAGCTTTTCCGGGGAGCTGTTTTTT. Amino acids: CATMGSSFSGELFF.

This clone has more than one count but fewer than ten. The chain has TRBV6-1 and TRBJ1-4; 7 bases map to TRBD1. V shed 6 bases and J 7 bases; nucleotides not matched to a gene: 5. The CDR3 spans 13 residues. Germline V gene sequence: CDR1 MNHNS, CDR2 SASEGT. The CDR3 sequence is CASRRDSSEKLFF. In DNA form, the CDR3 reads TGTGCCAGCAGGAGGGACAGCAGTGAAAAACTGTTTTTT.

This chain uses TRBV4-3 with TRBJ1-5, with TRBD1 matching over 7 bases. CDR1 and CDR2 from the germline V gene are LGHNA and YSLEER. V lost 4 bases and J lost 4; bases outside the gene matches: 10. The CDR3 is 16 residues long. CDR3 sequence reads: CASSRKQDRRNQPQHF. The CDR3 DNA sequence: TGCGCCAGCAGCCGAAAACAGGACAGGAGAAATCAGCCCCAGCATTTT.